A single sample gave rise to the 10 T cell receptor beta chains below, sequenced in a study of blood T cell repertoires in COVID-19. The table came from immunoSEQ multiplex PCR; TCRdb's copy has only in-frame clones and leaves some out. The repertoire includes about 130,000 clones, about 83% of them detected once, and 9.5% to 10% sits in the top ten. Material for sequencing was peripheral blood. These receptors were collected from a man aged 35-49 years with active or convalescent COVID-19.

Points on this clone: Other DNA sequences in the same sample also yield this CDR3. The chain links TRBV6-2 or TRBV6-3 to TRBJ2-3; 8 bases fit TRBD2. Germline V lookup: CDR1 MNHEY, CDR2 SVGEGT. The V segment lost 0 bases and the J segment 2 bases; nucleotides outside the gene matches: 1. This CDR3 is 15 amino acids long. This CDR3 is CASSYSGGATDTQYF. In DNA form, the CDR3 reads TGTGCCAGCAGTTACTCCGGGGGGGCCACAGATACGCAGTATTTT.

V is TRBV30 and J is TRBJ2-7; 7 bases agree with TRBD2. V shed 2 bases, J shed 2 bases, and the junction held 6 bases outside the gene matches. This CDR3 contains 14 residues. Germline CDR1 GTSNPN, CDR2 SVGIG (reference sequence). DNA for the CDR3: TGTGCCTGGAGTTTGCAGGGAGGGGCCTACGAGCAGTACTTC. Translating it yields CAWSLQGGAYEQYF.

V and J are TRBV19 and TRBJ2-2; TRBD1 is a possible D gene (6 bases). Germline V CDR1 and CDR2: LNHDA, SQIVND (reference sequence). The V and J ends lost 3 bases and 3 bases respectively, with 14 bases between them. This CDR3 spans 16 amino acids. CDR3 sequence (DNA): TGTGCCAGTAGTATTAACAGGGCCGGGGACACCGGGGAGCTGTTTTTT. It yields the protein CASSINRAGDTGELFF. The entire variable domain, with the rest obtained from reference TRBV19 and TRBJ2-2, is as follows: DGGITQSPKYLFRKEGQNVTLSCEQNLNHDAMYWYRQDPGQGLRLIYYSQIVNDFQKGDIAEGYSVSREKKESFPLTVTSAQKNPTAFYLCASSINRAGDTGELFFGEGSRLTVL.

The J gene is TRBJ2-1, the V gene TRBV2, with D maybe TRBD2 (6 bases). CDR1 and CDR2 from the germline V gene are SNHLY and FYNNEI. There are 15 residues in the CDR3. The V gene lost 8 bases and the J gene lost 6 bases, with 20 bases spanning the gap. Here the CDR3 DNA reads TGTGCCAGCTCTCCCCGGGGGATCCTCCGCAATGAGCAGTTCTTC. Protein: CASSPRGILRNEQFF.

The V gene is TRBV19, the J gene TRBJ2-7, with D uncertain. Germline V lookup: CDR1 LNHDA, CDR2 SQIVND (reference sequence). V was pared by 5 bases and J by 2 bases, with 10 bases between. CDR3 size: 13 residues. CDR3 in DNA: TGTGCCAGTAGTTTCACACCAACCTACGAGCAGTACTTC. It is translated as CASSFTPTYEQYF.

This clone came up a few times. The chain uses TRBV7-2 and TRBJ2-4; 13 nucleotides line up with TRBD2. Losses at the gene ends were 0 bases for V and 6 bases for J; bases not matched to a gene: 2. This CDR3 is 16 amino acids long. Germline V gene lookup returns CDR1 SGHTA and CDR2 FQGNSA. The CDR3: CASSLATSGGVNIQYF. In DNA form, the CDR3 reads TGTGCCAGCAGCTTAGCAACTAGCGGGGGGGTAAACATTCAGTACTTC.

The chain combines TRBV7-2 with TRBJ2-3, with 7 nucleotides matching TRBD2. The CDR3 runs to 16 residues. CDR1 is SGHTA, CDR2 FQGNSA, per germline. The junction had 9 bases not matched to a gene; V was cut back by 6 bases and J by 0 bases. The chain's CDR3 is CASSFRIAGSTDTQYF. CDR3 DNA sequence: TGTGCCAGCAGTTTTCGTATAGCGGGCAGCACAGATACGCAGTATTTT.

This clone has just a few counts. V and J are TRBV19 and TRBJ2-4, with TRBD1 matching over 9 bases. J lost 8 bases, V lost 6 bases, and 8 bases had no gene match. CDR3 length equals 14 residues. CDR1 LNHDA and CDR2 SQIVND come from the germline V gene (reference sequence). Written as DNA, the CDR3 is TGTGCCAGTAGCCCCCCGGGACAGGGTTACATTCAGTACTTC. It translates to CASSPPGQGYIQYF.

The chain couples TRBV19 to TRBJ1-5; D uncertain. Germline-derived CDR1 and CDR2 are LNHDA and SQIVND (reference sequence). CDR3 length: 15 amino acids. V gave up 5 bases and J gave up 2 bases, with 13 bases separating them. The CDR3 sequence: CASSLQDFGNQPQHF. CDR3 bases: TGTGCCAGTAGTCTCCAGGATTTTGGCAATCAGCCCCAGCATTTT. Supplemented by reference TRBV19 and TRBJ1-5, the full variable domain reads DGGITQSPKYLFRKEGQNVTLSCEQNLNHDAMYWYRQDPGQGLRLIYYSQIVNDFQKGDIAEGYSVSREKKESFPLTVTSAQKNPTAFYLCASSLQDFGNQPQHFGDGTRLSIL.

The chain links TRBV18 to TRBJ1-2; the match to TRBD1 covers 9 bases. In germline, CDR1 is KGHSH, CDR2 LQKENI. The CDR3 contains 16 residues. Germline trimming cut 2 bases from V and 3 bases from J; bases unmatched to any gene: 7. The CDR3 DNA sequence: TGTGCCAGCTCACCAACCCAGACAGGGGGTGACTATGGCTACACCTTC. It yields the protein CASSPTQTGGDYGYTF.